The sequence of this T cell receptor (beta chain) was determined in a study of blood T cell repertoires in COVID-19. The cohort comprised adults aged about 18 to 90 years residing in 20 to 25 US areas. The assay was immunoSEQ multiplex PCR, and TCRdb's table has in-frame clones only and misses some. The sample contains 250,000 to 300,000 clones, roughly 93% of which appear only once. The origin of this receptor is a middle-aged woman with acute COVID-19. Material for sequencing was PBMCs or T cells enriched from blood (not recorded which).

The CDR3 is CASSQVIYMAGAYYNEQFF. CDR3 bases: TGCGCCAGCAGCCAAGTTATCTATATGGCGGGGGCGTACTACAATGAGCAGTTCTTC. The gene calls are TRBV4-1 and TRBJ2-1; D may be TRBD2 (7 bases). The CDR3 is made up of 19 amino acids. Germline V gives CDR1 MGHRA, CDR2 YSYEKL. V was trimmed by 1 base and J by 3 bases, leaving 22 bases between them.